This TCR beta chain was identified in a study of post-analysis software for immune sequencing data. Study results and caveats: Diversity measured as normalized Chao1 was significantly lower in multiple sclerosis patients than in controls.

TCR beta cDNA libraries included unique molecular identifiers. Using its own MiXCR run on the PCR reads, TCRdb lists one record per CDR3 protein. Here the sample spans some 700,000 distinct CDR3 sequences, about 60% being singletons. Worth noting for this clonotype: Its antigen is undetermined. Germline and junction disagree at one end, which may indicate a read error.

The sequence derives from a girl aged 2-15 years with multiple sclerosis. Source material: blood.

CDR3 loop: CASSLARDSSNGQFF. CDR3 in DNA: TGTGCCAGCAGCCTAGCTCGGGACTCTTCGAATGGGCAGTTCTTC. This chain links TRBV12-3 or TRBV12-4 with TRBJ2-1; maybe TRBD2 (6 bases). The CDR3 has 15 residues.